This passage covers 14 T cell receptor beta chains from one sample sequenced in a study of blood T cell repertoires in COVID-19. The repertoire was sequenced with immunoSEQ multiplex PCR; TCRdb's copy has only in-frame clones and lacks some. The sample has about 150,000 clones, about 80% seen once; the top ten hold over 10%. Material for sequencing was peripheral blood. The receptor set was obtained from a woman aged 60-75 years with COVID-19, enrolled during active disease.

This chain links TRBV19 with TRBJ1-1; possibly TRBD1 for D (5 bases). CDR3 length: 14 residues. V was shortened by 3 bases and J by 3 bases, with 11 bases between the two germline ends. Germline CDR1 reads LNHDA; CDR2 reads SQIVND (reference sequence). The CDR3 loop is CASSIGGVDTEAFF. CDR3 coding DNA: TGTGCCAGTAGTATCGGGGGAGTGGACACTGAAGCTTTCTTT.

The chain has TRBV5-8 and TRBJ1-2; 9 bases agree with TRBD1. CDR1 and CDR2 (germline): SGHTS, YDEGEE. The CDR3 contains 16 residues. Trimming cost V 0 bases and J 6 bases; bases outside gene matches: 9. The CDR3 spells CASSLAGTGWADGYTF. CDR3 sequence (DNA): TGTGCCAGCAGCTTGGCCGGGACAGGGTGGGCGGATGGCTACACCTTC.

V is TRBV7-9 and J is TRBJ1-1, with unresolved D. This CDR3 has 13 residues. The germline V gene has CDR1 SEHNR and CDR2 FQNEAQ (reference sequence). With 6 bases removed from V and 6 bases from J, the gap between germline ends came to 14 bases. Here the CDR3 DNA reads TGTGCCAGCAGTTTTCGTCAGGAATCTGAAGCTTTCTTT. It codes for CASSFRQESEAFF. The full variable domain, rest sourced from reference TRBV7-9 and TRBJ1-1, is DTGVSQNPRHKITKRGQNVTFRCDPISEHNRLYWYRQTLGQGPEFLTYFQNEAQLEKSRLLSDRFSAERPKGSFSTLEIQRTEQGDSAMYLCASSFRQESEAFFGQGTRLTVV.

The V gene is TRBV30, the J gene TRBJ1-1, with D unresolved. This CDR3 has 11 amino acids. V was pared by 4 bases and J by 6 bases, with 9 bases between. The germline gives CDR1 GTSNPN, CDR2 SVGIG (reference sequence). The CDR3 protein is CAWTRRAEAFF. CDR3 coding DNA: TGTGCCTGGACCCGGAGGGCTGAAGCTTTCTTT.

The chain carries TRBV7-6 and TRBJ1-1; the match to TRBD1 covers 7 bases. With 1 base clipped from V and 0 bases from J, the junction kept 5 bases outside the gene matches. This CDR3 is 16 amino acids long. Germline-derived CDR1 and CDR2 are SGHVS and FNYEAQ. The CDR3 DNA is TGTGCCAGCAGCTTAGAAGGGGGCGTGATGAACACTGAAGCTTTCTTT. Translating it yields CASSLEGGVMNTEAFF.

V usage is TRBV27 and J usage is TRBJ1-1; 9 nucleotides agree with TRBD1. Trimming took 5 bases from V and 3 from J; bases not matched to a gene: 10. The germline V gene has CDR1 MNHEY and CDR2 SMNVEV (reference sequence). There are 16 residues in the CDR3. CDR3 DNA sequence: TGTGCCAGCAGTCGTCCCGGGACAGGGACGGACACTGAAGCTTTCTTT. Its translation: CASSRPGTGTDTEAFF.

CDR3 in DNA: TGTGCCAGCAGCTCGGGGTTCGCGAACACCGGGGAGCTGTTTTTT. Translation: CASSSGFANTGELFF. J is TRBJ2-2 and V is TRBV7-6, with a weak D call TRBD2 (5 bases). This CDR3 comprises 15 residues. V lost 4 bases and J 0 bases, leaving 9 bases between the germline ends. Germline values: CDR1 SGHVS, CDR2 FNYEAQ.

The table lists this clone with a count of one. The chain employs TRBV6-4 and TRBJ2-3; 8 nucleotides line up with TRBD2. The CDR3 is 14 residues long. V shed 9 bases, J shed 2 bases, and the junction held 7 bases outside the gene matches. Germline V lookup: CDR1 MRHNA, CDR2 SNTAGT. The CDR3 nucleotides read TGTGCCAGTTCCGCGGGGGGCTTCACAGATACGCAGTATTTT. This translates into CASSAGGFTDTQYF.

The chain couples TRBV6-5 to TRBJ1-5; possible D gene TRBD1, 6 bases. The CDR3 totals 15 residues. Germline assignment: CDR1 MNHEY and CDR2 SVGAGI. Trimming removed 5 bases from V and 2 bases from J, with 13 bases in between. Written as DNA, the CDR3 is TGTGCCAGCAGTACGGACAGAGCGGGCAATCAGCCCCAGCATTTT. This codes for CASSTDRAGNQPQHF.

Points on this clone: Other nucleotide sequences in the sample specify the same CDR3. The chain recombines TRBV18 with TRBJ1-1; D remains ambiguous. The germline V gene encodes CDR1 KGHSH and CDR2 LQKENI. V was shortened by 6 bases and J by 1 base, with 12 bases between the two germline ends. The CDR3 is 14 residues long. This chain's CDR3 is CASSPMTRNTEAFF. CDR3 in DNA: TGTGCCAGCTCCCCGATGACAAGGAACACTGAAGCTTTCTTT.

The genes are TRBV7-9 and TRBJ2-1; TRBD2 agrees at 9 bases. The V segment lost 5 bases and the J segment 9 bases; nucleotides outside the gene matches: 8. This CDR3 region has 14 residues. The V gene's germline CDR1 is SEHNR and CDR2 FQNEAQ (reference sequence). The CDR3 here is CASSASGGSGEQFF. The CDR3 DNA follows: TGTGCCAGCAGCGCGAGCGGGGGGTCAGGTGAGCAGTTCTTC. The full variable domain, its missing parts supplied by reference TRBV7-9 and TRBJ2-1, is DTGVSQNPRHKITKRGQNVTFRCDPISEHNRLYWYRQTLGQGPEFLTYFQNEAQLEKSRLLSDRFSAERPKGSFSTLEIQRTEQGDSAMYLCASSASGGSGEQFFGPGTRLTVL.

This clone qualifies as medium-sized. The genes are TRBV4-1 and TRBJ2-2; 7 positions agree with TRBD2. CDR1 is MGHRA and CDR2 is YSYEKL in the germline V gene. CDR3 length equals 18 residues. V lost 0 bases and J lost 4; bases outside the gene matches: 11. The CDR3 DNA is TGCGCCAGCAGCCAAGATCTTTTCGGTCTAGCGGCCACCGGGGAGCTGTTTTTT. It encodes CASSQDLFGLAATGELFF.

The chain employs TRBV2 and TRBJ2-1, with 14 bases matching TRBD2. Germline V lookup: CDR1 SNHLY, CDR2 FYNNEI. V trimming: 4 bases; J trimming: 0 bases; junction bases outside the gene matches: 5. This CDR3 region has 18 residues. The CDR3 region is CASSGTSGRSSSYNEQFF. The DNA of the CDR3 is TGTGCCAGCAGTGGGACTAGCGGGAGGTCGAGCTCCTACAATGAGCAGTTCTTC.

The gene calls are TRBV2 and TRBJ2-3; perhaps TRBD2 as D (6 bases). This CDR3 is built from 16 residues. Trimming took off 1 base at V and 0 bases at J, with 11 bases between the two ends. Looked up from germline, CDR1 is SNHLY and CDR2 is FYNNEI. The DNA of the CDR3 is TGTGCCAGCAGTGAAGGGGCGGGAAGAAGCACAGATACGCAGTATTTT. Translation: CASSEGAGRSTDTQYF. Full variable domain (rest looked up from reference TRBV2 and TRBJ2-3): EPEVTQTPSHQVTQMGQEVILRCVPISNHLYFYWYRQILGQKVEFLVSFYNNEISEKSEIFDDQFSVERPDGSNFTLKIRSTKLEDSAMYFCASSEGAGRSTDTQYFGPGTRLTVL.